This T cell receptor (beta chain) was documented in a study of identical twins. Study outcomes and limitations: Weaker excess twin sharing was seen among beta out-of-frame sequences.

Germline values: CDR1 SGHAT, CDR2 FQNNGV. V gave up 7 bases and J gave up 4 bases, with 11 bases separating them. The CDR3 is 13 amino acids. There are many counts of this clonotype. Its antigen is not known. A universal primer site was created by template switching, with the cDNA bearing unique molecular identifiers. TCRdb used MiXCR to reprocess the 5' RACE reads, holding one entry per CDR3 protein. The sample consists of about 570,000 distinct CDR3 sequences, over 8.5% of them appearing once. Healthy Caucasians supplied all donations. The same specimen was also included in a second study, on yellow fever vaccine responses in identical twins.

The receptor comes from a woman between 18 and 29 years old in good health. Sequencing used PBMCs. The rearrangement links TRBV11-2 to TRBJ2-1; D may be TRBD1 (5 bases). The CDR3 here is CASTLQGYNEQFF. CDR3 sequence (DNA): TGTGCCAGCACCTTGCAGGGTTACAATGAGCAGTTCTTC.